Below are 20 T cell receptor beta chains sequenced from a single sample in a study of Tregs in tolerant kidney transplant recipients. Profiling relied on immunoSEQ multiplex PCR, and the TCRdb table lists in-frame clones only, not all of them. Of approximately 99,000 clones detected, 90% appear once; the ten largest clones hold approximately 0.35%. Specimen: CD4+ T cells from blood, collected before the transplant. Receptors originate from a human donor who received a combined kidney and bone marrow transplant.

The chain links TRBV6-1 to TRBJ2-4; the D is unclear. The CDR3 is made up of 14 amino acids. Germline CDR1 MNHNS, CDR2 SASEGT. The V end lost 6 bases, the J end lost 8 bases, and 17 bases lay between the germline ends. CDR3 amino acids: CASSLRGEVDIQYF. Here the CDR3 DNA reads TGTGCCAGCAGCCTACGTGGCGAGGTCGACATTCAGTACTTC.

CDR3 nucleotide sequence: TGTGCCAGCAGTAGGAATAGCGGGAGGGCCGGGGAGCTGTTTTTT. Encoded protein: CASSRNSGRAGELFF. V and J are TRBV2 and TRBJ2-2; TRBD2 matches 11 bases. The CDR3 loop spans 15 amino acids. J was trimmed by 6 bases and V by 5 bases; bases with no gene match: 5. Looked up from germline, CDR1 is SNHLY and CDR2 is FYNNEI.

In DNA, the CDR3 is TGTGCCTGGATGGCGGGAACGAGACTGGACAATGAGCAGTTCTTC. This gives the protein CAWMAGTRLDNEQFF. V usage is TRBV30 and J usage is TRBJ2-1; D perhaps matches TRBD2 (6 bases). Germline V gives CDR1 GTSNPN, CDR2 SVGIG (reference sequence). The CDR3 extends over 15 amino acids. Trimming pared 4 bases from V and 5 bases from J, leaving 18 bases between.

The rearrangement joins TRBV5-1 to TRBJ1-2; 10 bases align to TRBD1. V was clipped by 4 bases and J by 6 bases; unmatched bases: 3. There are 13 residues in the CDR3. Germline V CDR1 and CDR2: SGHRS, YFSETQ. The CDR3 here is CASSTGTGDGYTF. The CDR3 DNA sequence: TGCGCCAGCAGCACAGGGACAGGGGATGGCTACACCTTC.

This sequence joins TRBV5-1 and TRBJ2-3; perhaps TRBD2 as D (6 bases). V was pared by 0 bases and J by 3 bases, with 8 bases between. The CDR3 loop spans 14 amino acids. Germline CDR1 SGHRS, CDR2 YFSETQ. The CDR3 loop is CASSLAGTTDTQYF. The CDR3 DNA reads as TGCGCCAGCAGCTTGGCCGGGACTACAGATACGCAGTATTTT.

The sample holds one count of this clone. The same CDR3 arises from other DNA sequences in this sample as well. The V call is TRBV5-1, the J call TRBJ2-7; 13 nucleotides agree with TRBD2. The V and J ends lost 4 bases and 2 bases, in that order; junction bases with no gene match: 3. In germline, CDR1 is SGHRS, CDR2 YFSETQ. The CDR3 sequence is 15 residues long. The CDR3 region is CASSPGTSGTYEQYF. The CDR3 bases are TGCGCCAGCAGCCCTGGGACTAGCGGGACCTACGAGCAGTACTTC.

This chain links TRBV7-2 with TRBJ2-3, with 10 bases lining up with TRBD2. Germline assignment: CDR1 SGHTA and CDR2 FQGNSA. V dropped 2 bases and J dropped 0; count of bases not matched to a gene: 8. The CDR3 consists of 18 residues. CDR3 sequence (DNA): TGTGCCAGCAGCTTATGGTCTAGCGGGGGCCGGAGCACAGATACGCAGTATTTT. Amino acid sequence: CASSLWSSGGRSTDTQYF.

V gene TRBV4-1 combines with J gene TRBJ1-3; 10 bases match TRBD1. After removal of 5 bases from V and 2 bases from J, the junction contained 9 bases not matched to a gene. CDR1 is MGHRA and CDR2 is YSYEKL in the germline V gene. This CDR3 is 17 amino acids long. The CDR3 DNA sequence: TGCGCCAGCAGCAGCCGGGACAGGGGTGTCCCTGGAAACACCATATATTTT. Protein: CASSSRDRGVPGNTIYF.

CDR3 in amino acids: CASSQGLAGNTDTQYF. Here the CDR3 DNA reads TGCGCCAGCAGCCAGGGACTAGCGGGGAACACAGATACGCAGTATTTT. The chain combines TRBV5-1 with TRBJ2-3; 13 bases line up with TRBD2. CDR1 SGHRS and CDR2 YFSETQ come from the germline V gene. Trimming took 4 bases from V and 2 from J; bases not matched to a gene: 4. The CDR3 is 16 residues long.

CDR3 nucleotide sequence: TGTGCCAGCTCACCCCCTGCAACTAATGAAAAACTGTTTTTT. Amino acids: CASSPPATNEKLFF. The chain uses TRBV18 and TRBJ1-4, with D uncertain. The CDR3 contains 14 residues. Deletions cut 3 bases from V and 0 bases from J, with 5 bases between. CDR1 is KGHSH and CDR2 is LQKENI in the germline V gene.

CDR3 sequence reads: CASSRDVGPQHF. CDR3 coding DNA: TGTGCCAGCAGCCGAGACGTCGGGCCCCAGCATTTT. The rearrangement joins TRBV14 to TRBJ1-5; no reliable D call. CDR3 size: 12 residues. Trimming shortened V by 4 bases and J by 9 bases, and 10 bases separated the two germline ends. Germline CDR1 SGHDN, CDR2 FVKESK.

This clone was detected only a few times. The CDR3 loop reads CASSEVPYGYTF. The CDR3 coding sequence is TGTGCCAGCAGTGAAGTTCCATATGGCTACACCTTC. The rearrangement uses TRBV6-1 and TRBJ1-2; D unresolved. Trimming took 1 base from V and 5 from J, leaving 5 bases between them. The length of the CDR3 is 12 residues. Germline V lookup: CDR1 MNHNS, CDR2 SASEGT.

The gene calls are TRBV5-1 and TRBJ2-5; D is perhaps TRBD2 (5 bases). The CDR3 has 15 amino acids. Trimming left V 0 bases short and J 5 bases short, with 14 bases between. Germline-derived CDR1 and CDR2 are SGHRS and YFSETQ. The CDR3 protein is CASSLGRRGGETQYF. As DNA, the CDR3 is TGCGCCAGCAGCTTGGGGAGGAGAGGCGGCGAGACCCAGTACTTC.

The chain's CDR3 is CASSLGGSLNYQPQHF. The CDR3 DNA follows: TGTGCCAGCAGTTTGGGAGGCTCTCTAAACTATCAGCCCCAGCATTTT. The gene calls are TRBV28 and TRBJ1-5; no firm D call. V shed 3 bases and J shed 5 bases, with 17 bases lying between them. This CDR3 comprises 16 residues. Germline loops: CDR1 MDHEN, CDR2 SYDVKM.

V and J are TRBV5-1 and TRBJ2-7; 8 bases line up with TRBD1. CDR3 length: 14 amino acids. Trimming at V came to 4 bases and at J to 0 bases, leaving 3 bases not matched to a gene. The germline gives CDR1 SGHRS, CDR2 YFSETQ. CDR3 sequence reads: CASSVTGASYEQYF. The DNA of the CDR3 is TGCGCCAGCAGCGTGACAGGGGCCTCCTACGAGCAGTACTTC.

The V call is TRBV20-1, the J call TRBJ1-1; no firm D call. V dropped 6 bases and J dropped 3 bases, with 5 bases sitting between them. The CDR3 is 10 amino acids. The germline V gene has CDR1 DFQATT and CDR2 SNEGSKA (reference sequence). The CDR3 nucleotides are TGCAGTGCGGGAGACACTGAAGCTTTCTTT. It yields the protein CSAGDTEAFF.

This clone was counted a single time. CDR3 in DNA: TGCAGCGTTGAAATCTTCTACGAGCAGTACTTC. This gives the protein CSVEIFYEQYF. The chain couples TRBV29-1 to TRBJ2-7; D gene ambiguous. Germline V CDR1 and CDR2: SQVTM, ANQGSEA. Trimming took 2 bases from V and 3 from J, leaving 5 bases between them. This CDR3 region has 11 residues.

This clone has more than one count but fewer than ten. The gene calls are TRBV18 and TRBJ1-2, with D hard to call. The CDR3 runs to 13 residues. CDR1 and CDR2 from the germline V gene are KGHSH and LQKENI. Trimming removed 5 bases from V and 8 bases from J, with 15 bases in between. CDR3 coding DNA: TGTGCCAGCTCAGGAGGACTGGCCTCGGGCTACACCTTC. It encodes CASSGGLASGYTF.

In this sample, this clone turned up once. Sequence at one end of the junction differs from germline and may be a read error. V and J are TRBV5-5 and TRBJ1-5, with 9 positions matching TRBD1. Germline lookup yields CDR1 SGHKS and CDR2 YYEKEE (reference sequence). The CDR3 has 12 residues. The CDR3 DNA reads TGTGCCAGCAGCAGAGGGACAGGGCCCCTGCATTTT. It encodes CASSRGTGPLHF. The variable domain in full, completed from reference TRBV5-5 and TRBJ1-5, reads DAGVTQSPTHLIKTRGQQVTLRCSPISGHKSVSWYQQVLGQGPQFIFQYYEKEERGRGNFPDRFSARQFPNYSSELNVNALLLGDSALYLCASSRGTGPLHFGDGTRLSIL.

The V call is TRBV2, the J call TRBJ2-1; 11 bases match TRBD1. The CDR3 totals 15 residues. Germline CDR1 is SNHLY and CDR2 is FYNNEI. With V trimmed by 5 bases and J by 8 bases, 8 bases remained unmatched. The CDR3 spells CASSPDRGPRDEQFF. Written as DNA, the CDR3 is TGTGCCAGCAGTCCGGACAGGGGGCCGCGGGATGAGCAGTTCTTC.